A selection of T cell receptor beta chains follows, all from one sample in a study of shared clonotypes between healthy human individuals. Here immunoSEQ multiplex PCR was the method, and the copy in TCRdb shows in-frame clones only, minus some. The sample holds some 2,100,000 clones, roughly 95% seen once. The sample consisted of naive CD4+ T cells sorted from blood. The source is a man between 18 and 35 years old in good health. Both conserved end residues are part of each CDR3. The order of the fields is V gene, D gene, J gene, clone size, CDR3 protein, CDR3 DNA. A D gene is named only where the DNA matches it firmly. Not all rows give a size; the values are once, few, many and, for expanded clones, a class.

v_call: TRBV28; d_call: -; j_call: TRBJ2-4; clone_size: -; cdr3_aa: CASISTLAKNIQYF; cdr3_nt: TGTGCCAGCATTAGCACTTTAGCCAAAAACATTCAGTACTTC
v_call: TRBV5-6; d_call: -; j_call: TRBJ2-4; clone_size: -; cdr3_aa: CASSETDSLAKNIQYF; cdr3_nt: TGTGCCAGCAGCGAAACGGACAGTTTAGCCAAAAACATTCAGTACTTC
v_call: TRBV5-4; d_call: -; j_call: TRBJ1-6; clone_size: -; cdr3_aa: CASSAAGAEGSPLHF; cdr3_nt: TGTGCCAGCAGCGCCGCAGGGGCTGAGGGTTCACCCCTCCACTTT
v_call: TRBV2; d_call: TRBD1; j_call: TRBJ2-2; clone_size: -; cdr3_aa: CASSWDRLTGELFF; cdr3_nt: TGTGCCAGCAGTTGGGACAGGCTCACCGGGGAGCTGTTTTTT
v_call: TRBV19; d_call: TRBD1; j_call: TRBJ2-5; clone_size: -; cdr3_aa: CASRGQAETQYF; cdr3_nt: TGTGCCAGTAGGGGACAGGCGGAGACCCAGTACTTC
v_call: TRBV13; d_call: -; j_call: TRBJ2-7; clone_size: once; cdr3_aa: CASRYRTHSSYEQYF; cdr3_nt: TGTGCCAGCAGGTATCGGACCCACAGCTCCTACGAGCAGTACTTC
v_call: TRBV5-1; d_call: -; j_call: TRBJ2-7; clone_size: once; cdr3_aa: CASSTLPTSYEQYF; cdr3_nt: TGCGCCAGCAGCACGCTGCCGACTAGCTACGAGCAGTACTTC
v_call: TRBV2; d_call: TRBD2; j_call: TRBJ2-1; clone_size: -; cdr3_aa: CASSLLAGAYNEQFF; cdr3_nt: TGTGCCAGCAGCCTACTAGCGGGGGCCTACAATGAGCAGTTCTTC
v_call: TRBV7-2; d_call: TRBD2; j_call: TRBJ2-1; clone_size: -; cdr3_aa: CASSQSSGSYNEQFF; cdr3_nt: TGTGCCAGCAGCCAGTCTAGCGGGTCCTACAATGAGCAGTTCTTC
v_call: TRBV6-5; d_call: -; j_call: TRBJ2-2; clone_size: -; cdr3_aa: CASTITENTGELFF; cdr3_nt: TGTGCCAGCACTATCACCGAGAACACCGGGGAGCTGTTTTTT
v_call: TRBV28; d_call: -; j_call: TRBJ2-6; clone_size: -; cdr3_aa: CASSLRGANVLTF; cdr3_nt: TGTGCCAGCAGTTTAAGGGGGGCCAACGTCCTGACTTTC
v_call: TRBV4-1; d_call: -; j_call: TRBJ1-3; clone_size: -; cdr3_aa: CASSSRVGGNTIYF; cdr3_nt: TGCGCCAGCAGTTCGCGGGTGGGTGGAAACACCATATATTTT
v_call: TRBV10-2; d_call: TRBD1; j_call: TRBJ1-2; clone_size: -; cdr3_aa: CASRPTGGRGYTF; cdr3_nt: TGCGCCAGCAGACCGACAGGGGGTCGGGGCTACACCTTC
v_call: TRBV7-2; d_call: -; j_call: TRBJ1-1; clone_size: -; cdr3_aa: CASSLQGASAEAFF; cdr3_nt: TGTGCCAGCAGCCTACAGGGCGCGAGCGCTGAAGCTTTCTTT
v_call: TRBV6-1; d_call: -; j_call: TRBJ1-1; clone_size: -; cdr3_aa: CASSERFGDKVMNTEAFF; cdr3_nt: TGTGCCAGCAGTGAAAGGTTCGGGGACAAAGTAATGAACACTGAAGCTTTCTTT
v_call: TRBV19; d_call: -; j_call: TRBJ2-2; clone_size: -; cdr3_aa: CASSIGAYGELFF; cdr3_nt: TGTGCCAGTAGTATTGGAGCATACGGGGAGCTGTTTTTT
v_call: TRBV10-2; d_call: -; j_call: TRBJ2-3; clone_size: -; cdr3_aa: CASSTRGGTDTQYF; cdr3_nt: TGCGCCAGCAGTACGAGGGGCGGTACAGATACGCAGTATTTT
v_call: TRBV18; d_call: -; j_call: TRBJ2-3; clone_size: -; cdr3_aa: CASSTGLSTDTQYF; cdr3_nt: TGTGCCAGCTCGACGGGACTCAGCACAGATACGCAGTATTTT
v_call: TRBV2; d_call: -; j_call: TRBJ2-3; clone_size: -; cdr3_aa: CASRGPTDTQYF; cdr3_nt: TGTGCCAGCAGGGGGCCGACAGATACGCAGTATTTT
v_call: TRBV5-1; d_call: -; j_call: TRBJ1-1; clone_size: -; cdr3_aa: CASSFQGRATEAFF; cdr3_nt: TGCGCCAGCAGCTTTCAGGGGAGGGCCACTGAAGCTTTCTTT
v_call: TRBV19; d_call: TRBD1; j_call: TRBJ1-1; clone_size: -; cdr3_aa: CASSFRGQVNTEAFF; cdr3_nt: TGTGCCAGTAGTTTCAGGGGGCAAGTGAACACTGAAGCTTTCTTT
v_call: TRBV2; d_call: -; j_call: TRBJ2-7; clone_size: -; cdr3_aa: CASSEKRATYEQYF; cdr3_nt: TGTGCCAGCAGTGAAAAGCGGGCGACCTACGAGCAGTACTTC
v_call: TRBV5-6; d_call: -; j_call: TRBJ1-4; clone_size: -; cdr3_aa: CASSLLSGEAGEKLFF; cdr3_nt: TGTGCCAGCAGCTTGTTGTCGGGCGAAGCGGGTGAAAAACTGTTTTTT
v_call: TRBV7-6; d_call: -; j_call: TRBJ2-2; clone_size: -; cdr3_aa: CASSFLDSNTGELFF; cdr3_nt: TGTGCCAGCAGCTTCCTAGACTCGAACACCGGGGAGCTGTTTTTT
v_call: TRBV7-9; d_call: TRBD1; j_call: TRBJ2-7; clone_size: few; cdr3_aa: CASSLAGQGVSNF; cdr3_nt: TGTGCCAGCAGCTTAGCTGGACAGGGCGTCTCGAACTTC
v_call: TRBV5-1; d_call: -; j_call: TRBJ2-3; clone_size: -; cdr3_aa: CASSDPGITLDTQYF; cdr3_nt: TGCGCCAGCAGCGACCCCGGGATTACGTTAGATACGCAGTATTTT
v_call: TRBV6-4; d_call: TRBD1; j_call: TRBJ1-1; clone_size: -; cdr3_aa: CASSEDRGREAFF; cdr3_nt: TGTGCCAGCAGTGAAGACAGGGGGCGTGAAGCTTTCTTT
v_call: TRBV10-3; d_call: -; j_call: TRBJ2-4; clone_size: once; cdr3_aa: CAISEGVAKNIQYF; cdr3_nt: TGTGCCATCAGTGAGGGCGTAGCCAAAAACATTCAGTACTTC
v_call: TRBV13; d_call: -; j_call: TRBJ2-7; clone_size: -; cdr3_aa: CASSNGLLEQYF; cdr3_nt: TGTGCCAGCAGCAACGGACTGCTCGAGCAGTACTTC
v_call: TRBV2; d_call: -; j_call: TRBJ2-5; clone_size: -; cdr3_aa: CASSRGLEQTQYF; cdr3_nt: TGTGCCAGCAGTCGGGGTCTAGAGCAGACCCAGTACTTC
v_call: TRBV10-3; d_call: -; j_call: TRBJ2-7; clone_size: -; cdr3_aa: CAISDGREKYEQYF; cdr3_nt: TGTGCCATCAGTGACGGCAGGGAGAAGTACGAGCAGTACTTC
v_call: TRBV27; d_call: -; j_call: TRBJ1-1; clone_size: -; cdr3_aa: CASRRGLMNTEAFF; cdr3_nt: TGTGCCAGCAGGAGGGGTCTCATGAACACTGAAGCTTTCTTT
v_call: TRBV29-1; d_call: -; j_call: TRBJ2-1; clone_size: -; cdr3_aa: CSVSTGNEQFF; cdr3_nt: TGCAGCGTTTCGACAGGCAATGAGCAGTTCTTC
v_call: TRBV11-3; d_call: TRBD1; j_call: TRBJ2-5; clone_size: -; cdr3_aa: CASSLYGTGEETQYF; cdr3_nt: TGTGCCAGCAGCTTATACGGGACAGGGGAAGAGACCCAGTACTTC
v_call: TRBV30; d_call: -; j_call: TRBJ2-4; clone_size: -; cdr3_aa: CAWSPGWNIQYF; cdr3_nt: TGTGCCTGGAGCCCGGGTTGGAACATTCAGTACTTC
v_call: TRBV29-1; d_call: -; j_call: TRBJ1-5; clone_size: -; cdr3_aa: CSVGAPNQPQHF; cdr3_nt: TGCAGCGTTGGGGCACCTAATCAGCCCCAGCATTTT
v_call: TRBV5-6; d_call: TRBD1; j_call: TRBJ1-2; clone_size: -; cdr3_aa: CASSPGQGDPNYGYTF; cdr3_nt: TGTGCCAGCAGCCCGGGACAGGGGGACCCCAACTATGGCTACACCTTC
v_call: TRBV5-1; d_call: TRBD1; j_call: TRBJ2-2; clone_size: -; cdr3_aa: CASSLEGQGAGELFF; cdr3_nt: TGCGCCAGCAGCTTGGAGGGACAGGGGGCCGGGGAGCTGTTTTTT
v_call: TRBV6-4; d_call: -; j_call: TRBJ2-3; clone_size: once; cdr3_aa: CASSDKSAGTDTQYF; cdr3_nt: TGTGCCAGCAGTGACAAGTCAGCGGGCACAGATACGCAGTATTTT
v_call: TRBV6-1; d_call: -; j_call: TRBJ1-4; clone_size: -; cdr3_aa: CASSRYTATNEKLFF; cdr3_nt: TGTGCCAGCAGCCGATACACAGCAACTAATGAAAAACTGTTTTTT
v_call: TRBV4-3; d_call: -; j_call: TRBJ1-1; clone_size: -; cdr3_aa: CASSQPGLGVPEAFF; cdr3_nt: TGCGCCAGCAGCCAACCCGGACTAGGGGTCCCCGAAGCTTTCTTT
v_call: TRBV6-1; d_call: -; j_call: TRBJ1-5; clone_size: -; cdr3_aa: CASSGQVGYQPQHF; cdr3_nt: TGTGCCAGCAGTGGACAGGTGGGGTATCAGCCCCAGCATTTT
v_call: TRBV25-1; d_call: -; j_call: TRBJ2-5; clone_size: -; cdr3_aa: CASGQGGETQYF; cdr3_nt: TGTGCCAGCGGACAGGGAGGGGAGACCCAGTACTTC
v_call: TRBV19; d_call: -; j_call: TRBJ2-7; clone_size: -; cdr3_aa: CASGGRTRYPGEQYF; cdr3_nt: TGTGCCAGTGGGGGGCGAACTAGATATCCTGGTGAGCAGTACTTC
v_call: TRBV19; d_call: -; j_call: TRBJ1-1; clone_size: -; cdr3_aa: CASTFGGLMNTEAFF; cdr3_nt: TGTGCCAGTACTTTTGGGGGGCTAATGAACACTGAAGCTTTCTTT
v_call: TRBV4-1; d_call: -; j_call: TRBJ1-4; clone_size: -; cdr3_aa: CASSRTIQGVGEKLFF; cdr3_nt: TGCGCCAGCAGTCGGACGATACAGGGAGTTGGGGAAAAACTGTTTTTT
v_call: TRBV5-6; d_call: -; j_call: TRBJ1-1; clone_size: -; cdr3_aa: CASSFETEAFF; cdr3_nt: TGTGCCAGCAGCTTCGAAACTGAAGCTTTCTTT
v_call: TRBV29-1; d_call: -; j_call: TRBJ2-5; clone_size: -; cdr3_aa: CSVVPGETQYF; cdr3_nt: TGCAGCGTTGTCCCGGGAGAGACCCAGTACTTC
v_call: TRBV5-1; d_call: TRBD1; j_call: TRBJ2-7; clone_size: -; cdr3_aa: CASSLAPATQGVYYEQYF; cdr3_nt: TGCGCCAGCAGCTTGGCCCCCGCGACACAGGGGGTATACTACGAGCAGTACTTC